This T cell receptor beta chain was identified during a study of cytomegalovirus exposure and HLA in healthy donors. Study at large: Early release data held 85 million or so unique TCRs from HLA-typed donors.

Overall study findings and caveats: Exclusion applied to some V segments, including TRBV6-2 and TRBV6-3, as they were indistinguishable. The authors listed 164 TCR beta chains as cytomegalovirus-associated. TCR beta V segments were, for the most part, productive about 90% or about 30% of the time in an earlier analysis.

A word on this clone: Its antigen is unidentified.

Looked up from germline, CDR1 is SGHTA and CDR2 is FQGNSA. This CDR3 has 17 residues. V dropped 1 base and J dropped 4 bases, with 16 bases sitting between them. PCR involved 60 Vbeta and 13 Jbeta primers. Generated by immunoSEQ multiplex PCR, the TCRdb table keeps only in-frame clones and is missing some. The sample holds approximately 100,000 clones; over 70% are singletons and the top ten take 4.5% to 5%. The rearrangement links TRBV7-2 to TRBJ2-2, with no clear D. The source is a woman aged 40 to 50 in good health and CMV-seronegative. What was sequenced was PBMCs. The DNA for the CDR3 is TGTGCCAGCAGCTTAGAGGATCAGAAATGGGCCACCGGGGAGCTGTTTTTT. It translates to CASSLEDQKWATGELFF.